This T cell receptor (beta chain) appears in the sequencing data of a study of T-cell memory formation after mild COVID-19. Study-wide context: TCR clustering was largely donor specific. Broader study findings: A second wave expanding day 15 to 37 was CD4+-biased; contracting clones were balanced. The CD4+ clones that contracted clustered mainly within CM and EM, and the CD8+ clones concentrated in EMRA.

As concerns this clonotype: Its antigen is currently unknown.

MiXCR, applied by TCRdb to the 5' RACE reads, yields one record per CDR3 protein. The profile shows over 300,000 distinct CDR3 sequences, 20% to 25% of them singletons. Germline CDR1 MGHRA, CDR2 YSYEKL. This CDR3 is built from 14 residues. Losses at the gene ends were 3 bases for V and 4 bases for J; bases not matched to a gene: 3. This TCR derives from a man younger than 35 who had mild COVID-19 (a few samples of this study predate the infection). Cell type and time point are not known. The V call is TRBV4-1, the J call TRBJ1-2; 9 positions agree with TRBD1. Sequenced: PBMCs or a T cell subset sorted from them (not recorded which). CDR3 in DNA: TGCGCCAGCAGCCATCCGGGACAGGGCTATGGCTACACCTTC. Translating gives CASSHPGQGYGYTF.